The 5 T cell receptor beta chains given below trace back to one sample, sequenced in a study of shared clonotypes between healthy human individuals. Profiled with immunoSEQ multiplex PCR; TCRdb holds only in-frame clones, not every one. The repertoire consists of some 1.5 million clones, with roughly 96% occurring once and the leading ten covering 0.95% to 1.5%. The sequenced sample consisted of naive CD4+ T cells sorted from blood. Documented subset: CD45RA+ positively selected. These receptor sequences come from a man aged 25-45 years in good health.

This rearrangement joins TRBV19 to TRBJ2-7; D gene ambiguous. CDR3 size: 13 residues. V was clipped by 6 bases and J by 2 bases, with 11 bases between them. Per germline, CDR1 LNHDA and CDR2 SQIVND (reference sequence). The CDR3 DNA sequence: TGTGCCAGTAGCCCGGACGGAGCCTACGAGCAGTACTTC. Protein: CASSPDGAYEQYF.

This clone occurred once. This specimen includes other DNA sequences encoding the same CDR3. This rearrangement joins TRBV15 to TRBJ2-5; D is unresolved. V was pared by 1 base and J by 2 bases, with 5 bases between. The CDR3 sequence is 13 residues long. Germline CDR1 reads LNHNV; CDR2 reads YYDKDF (reference sequence). As DNA, the CDR3 is TGTGCCACCAGCAGAGGCACTCAAGAGACCCAGTACTTC. It translates to CATSRGTQETQYF.

In this sample, this clone turned up once. The chain recombines TRBV11-3 with TRBJ2-2, with D possibly matching TRBD1 (6 bases). Germline CDR1 and CDR2: SGHNT and YENEEA. This CDR3 is built from 15 residues. The V end lost 4 bases, the J end lost 6 bases, and 15 bases lay between the germline ends. In nucleotides, the CDR3 is TGTGCCAGCAGCTCGGGACACTCACGTCCCGGGGAGCTGTTTTTT. Amino acids: CASSSGHSRPGELFF. The whole variable domain, remainder taken from reference TRBV11-3 and TRBJ2-2, is EAGVVQSPRYKIIEKKQPVAFWCNPISGHNTLYWYLQNLGQGPELLIRYENEEAVDDSQLPKDRFSAERLKGVDSTLKIQPAELGDSAVYLCASSSGHSRPGELFFGEGSRLTVL.

The chain couples TRBV2 to TRBJ1-4; D uncertain. The CDR3 sequence is 13 residues long. Germline V lookup: CDR1 SNHLY, CDR2 FYNNEI. The V end lost 4 bases, the J end lost 13 bases, and 16 bases lay between the germline ends. The CDR3 sequence: CASSVGHGVGLFF. As DNA, the CDR3 is TGTGCCAGCAGTGTCGGGCACGGCGTCGGACTGTTTTTT.

This rearrangement joins TRBV27 to TRBJ1-1; D gene uncertain. CDR3 length: 16 residues. Germline CDR1 reads MNHEY; CDR2 reads SMNVEV (reference sequence). V gave up 5 bases and J gave up 9 bases, with 25 bases separating them. The CDR3 is CASSPTLRQLVLKAFF. CDR3 coding DNA: TGTGCCAGCAGTCCCACCCTTAGACAATTAGTGCTAAAAGCTTTCTTT.